This TCR beta chain was documented in a study of T-cell memory formation after mild COVID-19. The study's findings and limits: Pre-infection memory carried some responding clones, suggesting that cross-reactive memory joined.

This CDR3 region has 13 residues. Between the trimmed V and J ends, which lost 8 bases and 7 bases, there was a span of 12 bases. Germline V gene data show CDR1 as SGHTA and CDR2 as FQGNSA. The 5'RACE method, run with constant-segment primers, produced TCR alpha and TCR beta cDNA libraries (carrying sample barcodes and UMIs). Each CDR3 protein gets one entry after TCRdb re-called the 5' RACE reads with MiXCR. The sample yields around 300,000 distinct CDR3 sequences, roughly an eighth seen once. Of note for this clonotype: Its antigen remains unidentified.

The TCR originated in a man between 18 and 29 years old who had mild COVID-19 (a few samples of this study predate the infection). Cell type and time point are not known. The V and J genes are TRBV7-2 and TRBJ1-6; no clear D. Sequenced: PBMCs or a T cell subset sorted from them (not recorded which). CDR3 coding DNA: TGTGCCAGCGCGAGAGGGTACAATTCACCCCTCCACTTT. Its translation: CASARGYNSPLHF.